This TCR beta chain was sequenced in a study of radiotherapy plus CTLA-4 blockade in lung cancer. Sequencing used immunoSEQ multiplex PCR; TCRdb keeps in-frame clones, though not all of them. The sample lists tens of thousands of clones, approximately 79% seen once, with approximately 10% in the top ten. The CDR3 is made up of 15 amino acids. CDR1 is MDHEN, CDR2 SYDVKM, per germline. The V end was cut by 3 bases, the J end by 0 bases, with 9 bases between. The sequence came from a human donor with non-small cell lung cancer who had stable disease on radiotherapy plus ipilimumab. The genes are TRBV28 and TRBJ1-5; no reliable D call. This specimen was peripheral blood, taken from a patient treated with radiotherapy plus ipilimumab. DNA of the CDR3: TGTGCCAGCAGTTTTTTGCAAAATAGCAATCAGCCCCAGCATTTT. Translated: CASSFLQNSNQPQHF.